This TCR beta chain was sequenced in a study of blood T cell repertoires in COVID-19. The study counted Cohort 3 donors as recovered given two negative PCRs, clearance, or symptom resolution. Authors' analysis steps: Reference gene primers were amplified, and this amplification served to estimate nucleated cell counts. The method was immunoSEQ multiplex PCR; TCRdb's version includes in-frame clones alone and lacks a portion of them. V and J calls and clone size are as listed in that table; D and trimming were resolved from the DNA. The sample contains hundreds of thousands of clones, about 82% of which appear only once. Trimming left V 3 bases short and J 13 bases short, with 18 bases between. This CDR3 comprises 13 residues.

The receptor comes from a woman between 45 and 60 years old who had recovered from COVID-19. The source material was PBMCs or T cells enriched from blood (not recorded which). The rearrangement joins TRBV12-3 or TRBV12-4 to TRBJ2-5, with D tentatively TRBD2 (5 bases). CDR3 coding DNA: TGTGCCAGCAGTTTCGGCGGAGAGGGCACTGCGTACTTC. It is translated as CASSFGGEGTAYF.